The clone carrying this TCR beta chain has more than one count but fewer than ten. Its antigen is not identified. Preparation of the TCRbeta library involved a method that used unique molecular identifiers. TCRdb redid the calling of the PCR reads with MiXCR, one entry per CDR3 protein. The table records about 980,000 distinct CDR3 sequences, about 29% of them present only once. This specimen comes from a study of T-cell reconstitution after alpha-beta-depleted transplantation in children. Findings of the study overall: Some patients showed high day-60 TCRbeta diversity, which derived from surviving recipient T cells and thymic progenitors. After transplant, at about two months, alpha-beta T cells were reportedly derived from several hundred expanded graft clones. From newly produced T cells came most of the T-cell counts and diversity one year after transplant.

Germline-derived CDR1 and CDR2 are DFQATT and SNEGSKA (reference sequence). V lost 6 bases and J lost 4, with 13 bases in between. This CDR3 comprises 13 residues. The TCR was taken from a boy in the first two years of life who had a stem cell transplant for SCID, so the T cells may come from the graft donor. Sequenced here: PBMCs, mostly from graft donor cells, sampled 360 days after TCRalphabeta/CD19-depleted stem cell transplant. J is TRBJ1-5 and V is TRBV20-1, with a possible D match to TRBD1 (6 bases). DNA of the CDR3: TGCAGTGCGAGGCGGGGGGCGAATCAGCCCCAGCATTTT. It specifies CSARRGANQPQHF.